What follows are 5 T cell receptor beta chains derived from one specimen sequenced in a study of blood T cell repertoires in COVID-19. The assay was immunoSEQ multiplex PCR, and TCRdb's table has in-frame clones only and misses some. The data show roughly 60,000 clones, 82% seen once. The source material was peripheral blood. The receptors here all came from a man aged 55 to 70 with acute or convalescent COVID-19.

The CDR3 protein is CASSTGTGGTEAFF. The CDR3 nucleotides read TGTGCCAGCAGCACCGGGACAGGGGGAACTGAAGCTTTCTTT. The chain has TRBV2 and TRBJ1-1, with TRBD1 identical over 11 bases. Looked up from germline, CDR1 is SNHLY and CDR2 is FYNNEI. This CDR3 region has 14 residues. V was clipped by 6 bases and J by 5 bases; unmatched bases: 5. Based on the CDR3 plus reference TRBV2 and TRBJ1-1, the full variable domain is EPEVTQTPSHQVTQMGQEVILRCVPISNHLYFYWYRQILGQKVEFLVSFYNNEISEKSEIFDDQFSVERPDGSNFTLKIRSTKLEDSAMYFCASSTGTGGTEAFFGQGTRLTVV.

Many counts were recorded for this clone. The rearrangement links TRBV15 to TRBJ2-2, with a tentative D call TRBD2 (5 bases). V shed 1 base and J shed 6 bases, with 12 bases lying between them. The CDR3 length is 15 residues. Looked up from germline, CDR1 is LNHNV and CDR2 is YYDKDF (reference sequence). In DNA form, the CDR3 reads TGTGCCACCAGCAGAGCGAGGGTTACTGCCGGGGAGCTGTTTTTT. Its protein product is CATSRARVTAGELFF. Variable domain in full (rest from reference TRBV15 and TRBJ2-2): DAMVIQNPRYQVTQFGKPVTLSCSQTLNHNVMYWYQQKSSQAPKLLFHYYDKDFNNEADTPDNFQSRRPNTSFCFLDIRSPGLGDTAMYLCATSRARVTAGELFFGEGSRLTVL.

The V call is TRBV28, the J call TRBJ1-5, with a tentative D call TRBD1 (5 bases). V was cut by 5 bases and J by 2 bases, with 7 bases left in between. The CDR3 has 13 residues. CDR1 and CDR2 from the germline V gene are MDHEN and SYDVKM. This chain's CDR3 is CASSTRGNQPQHF. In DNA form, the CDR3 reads TGTGCCAGCAGTACCAGGGGCAATCAGCCCCAGCATTTT.

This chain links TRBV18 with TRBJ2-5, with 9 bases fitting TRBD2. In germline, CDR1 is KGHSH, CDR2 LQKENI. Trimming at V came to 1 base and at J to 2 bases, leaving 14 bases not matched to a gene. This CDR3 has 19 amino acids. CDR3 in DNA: TGTGCCAGCTCACCACAAATATTAGCGGGAGATACACAACAAGAGACCCAGTACTTC. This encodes CASSPQILAGDTQQETQYF.

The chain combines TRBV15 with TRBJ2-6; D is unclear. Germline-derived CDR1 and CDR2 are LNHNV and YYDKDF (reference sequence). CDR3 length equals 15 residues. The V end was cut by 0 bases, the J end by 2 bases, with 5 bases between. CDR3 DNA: TGTGCCACCAGCAGAGATGCTACTGGGGCCAACGTCCTGACTTTC. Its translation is CATSRDATGANVLTF.